The rows below give T cell receptor beta chains drawn from one sample of a study of Graves' ophthalmopathy and Graves' hyperthyroidism. TCRdb re-derived calls from the multiplex PCR reads in MiXCR, one entry per CDR3 protein. The sample records approximately 700,000 distinct CDR3 sequences, just over 40% being singletons. The sequenced material came from peripheral blood. Receptor source: an adult man with Graves' ophthalmopathy. CDR3s include the opening cysteine and the closing phenylalanine or tryptophan. The D gene is left open where the match is weak. A clone size is listed for some rows: how often the clone was seen (once, few, many), or a class if it is expanded.

>TRBJ1-2|15|NA|TRBV6-1|NA
TGTGCCAGCAGTGAAGAACAGGGTGGATCCTATGGCTACACCTTC
CASSEEQGGSYGYTF
>TRBJ2-7|15|NA|TRBV20-1|NA
TGCAGTGCTGCACGGCGGGACTTGGACGTCTACGAGCAGTACTTC
CSAARRDLDVYEQYF
>TRBJ1-2|15|many|TRBV7-2|NA
TGTGCCAGCAGCGTAGACCAGGGGCACGGCTATGGCTACACCTTC
CASSVDQGHGYGYTF
>TRBJ2-5|16|NA|TRBV2|NA
TGTGCCAGCAGTGGCGCCTTAGATTGGCAGCAAGAGACCCAGTACTTC
CASSGALDWQQETQYF
>TRBJ2-5|9|many|TRBV12-3/TRBV12-4|NA
TGTGCCAGCAGTTTCTCCGTGTACTTC
CASSFSVYF
>TRBJ1-1|13|few|TRBV20-1|NA
TGCAGTGCCCAGCCGGGGTTTGACACTGAAGCTTTCTTT
CSAQPGFDTEAFF
>TRBJ2-5|16|once|TRBV10-3|NA
TGTGCCAGCAGTTTAAGGTACGGACTATACCAAGAGACCCAGTACTTC
CASSLRYGLYQETQYF
>TRBJ1-2|12|NA|TRBV7-9|NA
TGTGCCAGCACCACGACGCCCAGGAGCTACACCTTC
CASTTTPRSYTF
>TRBJ2-5|16|NA|TRBV7-9|NA
TGTGCCAGCAGCTCACCAAAGGGCGGGATCCAAGAGACCCAGTACTTC
CASSSPKGGIQETQYF
>TRBJ2-7|14|NA|TRBV2|TRBD1
TGTGCCAGCAGTGAGGACAGGACGGTCTACAAGCAGTACTTC
CASSEDRTVYKQYF
>TRBJ1-1|13|NA|TRBV28|NA
TGTGCCAGCAGGATTACAGCTTACACTGAAGCTTTCTTT
CASRITAYTEAFF
>TRBJ1-2|15|many|TRBV6-5|TRBD1
TGTGCCAGCAGTGAACCCGGGACAGGGGGATATGGCTACACCTTC
CASSEPGTGGYGYTF
>TRBJ1-2|13|many|TRBV29-1|TRBD1
TGCAGCGTTGAAAACAGGGGGGACTATGGCTACACCTTC
CSVENRGDYGYTF
>TRBJ2-5|16|many|TRBV10-3|TRBD2
TGTGCCACCTCCGGGCGTGGCGGGGGTAACCAAGAGACCCAGTACTTC
CATSGRGGGNQETQYF
>TRBJ1-1|14|many|TRBV2|NA
TGTGCCAGCAGTGAAGGGGGGGGACGGACTGAAGCTTTCTTT
CASSEGGGRTEAFF
>TRBJ1-5|15|NA|TRBV10-3|TRBD1
TGTGCCAGCTCCCAGGGACAGGGGACGGCTCAGCCCCAGCATTTT
CASSQGQGTAQPQHF
>TRBJ1-2|14|once|TRBV7-2|TRBD1
TGTGCCAGCAGCATGGACAGGGCACCCTATGGCTACACCTTC
CASSMDRAPYGYTF
>TRBJ2-7|11|NA|TRBV6-5|NA
TGTGCCAGCGGTTACACCCACGAGCAGTACTTC
CASGYTHEQYF
>TRBJ2-7|15|few|TRBV20-1|TRBD2
TGCAGTGCTATACCGGGCCTAGCGGGAGGGTACGAGCAGTACTTC
CSAIPGLAGGYEQYF
>TRBJ1-4|17|many|TRBV25-1|TRBD1
TGTGCCAGCAGTGAAGTGGGCGGACAGGGCTCTAATGAAAAACTGTTTTTT
CASSEVGGQGSNEKLFF
>TRBJ2-7|16|NA|TRBV10-2|NA
TGCGCCAGCAGTGCTCCGGGTAGTAGCTTGGGGAACGAGCAGTACTTC
CASSAPGSSLGNEQYF
>TRBJ2-5|14|many|TRBV2|TRBD1
TGTGCCAGCAGTGGGTGGACAGGACAAGAGACCCAGTACTTC
CASSGWTGQETQYF
>TRBJ2-5|18|once|TRBV25-1|TRBD2
TGTGCCAGCAGTGCTAGAACGGGCGGGGGGGGCACGCAAGAGACCCAGTACTTC
CASSARTGGGGTQETQYF
>TRBJ1-3|15|many|TRBV29-1|NA
TGCAGCGTTGAACTCGGGACGAACTCTGGAAACACCATATATTTT
CSVELGTNSGNTIYF
>TRBJ2-2|15|NA|TRBV9|TRBD1
TGTGCCAGCAGTTTAAGACAGGGTTTCACCGGGGAGCTGTTTTTT
CASSLRQGFTGELFF
>TRBJ1-4|13|many|TRBV10-3|NA
TGTGCCATCAGTGGGGACGGTAATGAAAAACTGTTTTTT
CAISGDGNEKLFF
>TRBJ2-7|15|NA|TRBV20-1|NA
TGCAGTGCTGGCGGGGGAGGGGGAGGGCCCTACGAGCAGTACTTC
CSAGGGGGGPYEQYF
>TRBJ1-1|12|NA|TRBV2|NA
TGTGCCAGCTTGTCAGGGAGCACTGAAGCTTTCTTT
CASLSGSTEAFF
>TRBJ1-2|14|NA|TRBV7-9|TRBD1
TGCGCCAGCAGCCAGGGACAGAATCCGTCCGGCTACACCTTC
CASSQGQNPSGYTF
>TRBJ2-7|16|many|TRBV2|TRBD2
TGTGCCAGCAGCGCCGGGACTAGCGGGGGCGGTTACGAGCAGTACTTC
CASSAGTSGGGYEQYF
>TRBJ2-7|15|many|TRBV12-3/TRBV12-4|TRBD2
TGTGCCAGCGGGTCTAGCGGGAGGTCGTTTCACGAGCAGTACTTC
CASGSSGRSFHEQYF
>TRBJ1-1|16|few|TRBV7-9|NA
TGTGCCAGCAGCTCAGCCCCGACAGATTGGAACACTGAAGCTTTCTTT
CASSSAPTDWNTEAFF
>TRBJ2-7|15|few|TRBV5-1|TRBD1
TGCGCCAGCAGCTCTCTGGGACAGGGCTCCTACGAGCAGTACTTC
CASSSLGQGSYEQYF
>TRBJ2-7|12|NA|TRBV29-1|NA
TGCAGCGTTGAGTGGACCAGGGACGAGCAGCACTTC
CSVEWTRDEQHF
>TRBJ1-1|14|many|TRBV7-9|TRBD1
TGTGCCAGCAGCCCGCGACAGGGAAACACTGAAGCTTTCTTT
CASSPRQGNTEAFF
>TRBJ1-2|13|many|TRBV7-2|TRBD1
TGTGCCAGCAGCACGGACAGGGTAAATGGCTACACCTTC
CASSTDRVNGYTF
>TRBJ2-1|14|NA|TRBV7-2|NA
TGTGCCAGCAGCCTTGGACTCTCCCCCAATGAGCAGTTCTTC
CASSLGLSPNEQFF
>TRBJ2-7|17|NA|TRBV5-1|NA
TGCGCCAGCAGCTTGGCTTTGGCGGGGGCAAGCTCCTACGAGCAGTACTTC
CASSLALAGASSYEQYF
>TRBJ2-1|13|few|TRBV11-3|NA
TGTGCCAGCAGCTTATCCACCTACAATGAGCAGTTCTTC
CASSLSTYNEQFF
>TRBJ2-7|12|many|TRBV20-1|TRBD1
TGCAGTGCGGATGACAGGGACTACGAGCAGTACTTC
CSADDRDYEQYF
>TRBJ1-6|14|NA|TRBV29-1|NA
TGCAGCGTTGCCGGGACCGCCCAAGGGTCACCCCTCCACTTT
CSVAGTAQGSPLHF
>TRBJ2-7|13|NA|TRBV20-1|NA
TGCAGTGCTAGAGACGCACTCGTCTACGAGCAGTACTTC
CSARDALVYEQYF